This entry is about one T cell receptor (beta chain). The V end lost 1 base, the J end lost 6 bases, and 13 bases lay between the germline ends. CDR1 is SNHLY and CDR2 is FYNNEI in the germline V gene. The CDR3 is 16 amino acids. The entry originates in a study of blood T cell repertoires in COVID-19. Study-wide background: The United States, Italy and Spain were the sources of the acute and convalescent COVID-19 samples. PBMCs, B-cell-depleted T cells, or T cells were the source of the cDNA or gDNA that made up the material.

Per the original methods: For nucleated cells, counts were estimated from reference gene primer amplification. Produced via immunoSEQ multiplex PCR; TCRdb's table is partial and in-frame only. That table supplies the V and J calls and clone size; D and trimming were determined from the DNA. The repertoire has fewer than 250,000 clones, 85% to 90% of them found once; the top ten carry about 14%. J is TRBJ1-6 and V is TRBV2; weak D call: TRBD1 (5 bases). The sequence derives from a man aged 30 to 39 who had been exposed to COVID-19. Sequencing input: PBMCs or T cells enriched from blood (not recorded which). This CDR3 reads CASSEDFTGVNSPLHF. The CDR3 nucleotides read TGTGCCAGCAGTGAAGATTTTACAGGTGTTAATTCACCCCTCCACTTT.